This T cell receptor (beta chain) is drawn from a study of T cell changes during pregnancy in multiple sclerosis. CDR3 length: 18 residues. Looked up from germline, CDR1 is MNHNS and CDR2 is SASEGT. V was shortened by 2 bases and J by 0 bases, with 19 bases between the two germline ends. Sequencing was performed with immunoSEQ multiplex PCR; in TCRdb, only in-frame clones are kept and a portion is missing. The table lists under 50,000 clones, around 94% of them singletons. This clonotype originated in a female donor with multiple sclerosis, enrolled in a pregnancy study. This chain links TRBV6-1 with TRBJ1-1; a weak D match, TRBD1 (6 bases). This specimen was CD8+ T cells from peripheral blood mononuclear cells, taken in the third trimester of pregnancy. In nucleotides, the CDR3 is TGTGCCAGCAGTGAATGGGCAGGGGTTAATTTGGTGAACACTGAAGCTTTCTTT. Residues: CASSEWAGVNLVNTEAFF.